This T cell receptor (beta chain) was observed in a study of siplizumab effects on memory and regulatory T cells. V gave up 2 bases and J gave up 2 bases, with 11 bases separating them. This CDR3 region has 14 residues. Per the germline V gene, CDR1 is SGHRS and CDR2 is YFSETQ. Sequencing used immunoSEQ multiplex PCR; TCRdb keeps in-frame clones, though not all of them. The table has about 10,000 clones, around 40% seen once. Note on this clone: The target antigen is unknown.

General study results and limits: Only a minor fraction of alloreactive clones mapped to unstimulated subsets. There appeared to be greater diversity in naive T cells than in memory cells, and naive T cells seemed major contributors to the alloresponse.

Mixed lymphocyte reaction cells were cocultured at 37°C for five to seven days. Prior to a 1:1 mixing, responder PBMCs were labelled with CFSE and stimulator PBMCs with Violet Dye. J is TRBJ2-7 and V is TRBV5-1; no reliable D call. The material sequenced was CFSE-low (dividing) CD8+ T cells sorted from an allogeneic mixed lymphocyte reaction. This sequence originates from a human donor in good health; the cells came from an allogeneic mixed lymphocyte reaction. CDR3 in DNA: TGCGCCAGCAGCTTCAACGACTTAACCTACGAGCAGTACTTC. Protein: CASSFNDLTYEQYF.